This T cell receptor beta chain was documented in a study of blood T cells in healthy people across ages. A second roughly 6 to 12 cycle PCR used barcoded and J-beta primers. TCRdb processed the 5' RACE reads anew with MiXCR; each CDR3 protein has one entry. Altogether around 650,000 distinct CDR3 sequences are present, approximately 31% being singletons, with the ten largest covering approximately 15%. This clonotype was seen at least ten times. The junction had 12 bases not matched to a gene; V was cut back by 3 bases and J by 3 bases. This CDR3 has 19 residues. Germline values: CDR1 DFQATT, CDR2 SNEGSKA (reference sequence).

The source material was blood. The chain carries TRBV20-1 and TRBJ2-3; the match to TRBD2 covers 16 bases. This sequence was found in a woman aged 80 or over in good health. DNA for the CDR3: TGCAGTGCTAGCTCCGGGACTAGCGGGGGGGCAGTATGGACAGATACGCAGTATTTT. It translates to CSASSGTSGGAVWTDTQYF.